This TCR beta chain was identified in a study of read filtering for tumor transcriptome and immune sequencing. Study as a whole: Whole-transcriptome libraries were prepared after DNase treatment.

This clonotype was recorded many times. This library used approximately 390 ng RNA and molecular barcoded adaptors spanning alpha/delta and beta/gamma chains. TCRdb re-analysed the reads in MiXCR, keeping a single row per CDR3 protein. The data contain 40,000 or so distinct CDR3 sequences, roughly 13% of them singletons. This CDR3 is built from 17 residues. V lost 6 bases and J 0 bases, leaving 18 bases between the germline ends. Germline V gene lookup returns CDR1 MNHEY and CDR2 SVGEGT. This receptor was obtained from a donor at least 40 years old with multiple myeloma. The chain employs TRBV6-2 or TRBV6-3 and TRBJ2-1; D perhaps matches TRBD2 (5 bases). The specimen sequenced was a population of CD138-negative cells sorted from bone marrow. The DNA for the CDR3 is TGTGCCAGCAGCCTCCTAGCCCTGTTCCTCTCCTACAATGAGCAGTTCTTC. This codes for CASSLLALFLSYNEQFF.